This entry lists 29 T cell receptor beta chains sequenced from one sample in a study of shared clonotypes between healthy human individuals. Only in-frame clones appear in the TCRdb table, and some are missing; sequencing was by immunoSEQ multiplex PCR. This sample has some 500,000 clones, with around 80% found just once. The sequencing input was PBMCs. These receptors were collected from a woman aged 40 to 50 in good health. Some clones in this sample may be carry-over from other donors' samples.

The rearrangement uses TRBV7-3 and TRBJ2-1, with a weak D call TRBD1 (6 bases). The V gene lost 2 bases and the J gene lost 0 bases, with 11 bases spanning the gap. CDR1 and CDR2 from the germline V gene are SGHTA and FQGTGA. The CDR3 consists of 16 residues. This chain's CDR3 is CASSLVGTSSYNEQFF. As DNA, the CDR3 is TGTGCCAGCAGCTTAGTGGGGACAAGCTCCTACAATGAGCAGTTCTTC.

A few counts support this clone. The chain couples TRBV2 to TRBJ1-2; 9 nucleotides match TRBD1. Germline values: CDR1 SNHLY, CDR2 FYNNEI. J was trimmed by 7 bases and V by 5 bases; bases with no gene match: 11. The CDR3 sequence is 15 residues long. CDR3 sequence: CASSSGTGTVGGYTF. The CDR3 nucleotides are TGTGCCAGCAGTTCCGGGACAGGGACAGTCGGTGGCTACACCTTC.

Regarding this clone: At one end the junction does not follow the germline gene, possibly because of a read error. This chain links TRBV10-1 with TRBJ2-7; tentative D call: TRBD2 (6 bases). In germline, CDR1 is WNHNN, CDR2 SYGVQD (reference sequence). This CDR3 contains 15 residues. The CDR3 DNA reads as TGCGCCAGCAGTGCTCTGGAGGGACGCTCCTACGAGCGGTACTTC. Translated: CASSALEGRSYERYF.

The rearrangement uses TRBV5-1 and TRBJ2-7, with D possibly being TRBD1 (5 bases). This CDR3 is 15 amino acids long. Germline V CDR1 and CDR2: SGHRS, YFSETQ. V gave up 0 bases and J gave up 3 bases, with 13 bases separating them. The CDR3 loop is CASSLEGPGIYEQYF. In nucleotides, the CDR3 is TGCGCCAGCAGCTTGGAGGGGCCAGGGATCTACGAGCAGTACTTC.

This chain connects TRBV5-1 to TRBJ1-4; unclear D gene. The CDR3 is made up of 14 amino acids. The ends were cut back, 0 bases at V and 2 bases at J, with 5 bases in the middle. The V gene's germline CDR1 is SGHRS and CDR2 YFSETQ. Here the CDR3 reads CASSLGPTNEKLFF. CDR3 DNA sequence: TGCGCCAGCAGCTTGGGACCGACTAATGAAAAACTGTTTTTT. Filled out from reference TRBV5-1 and TRBJ1-4, the complete variable domain reads KAGVTQTPRYLIKTRGQQVTLSCSPISGHRSVSWYQQTPGQGLQFLFEYFSETQRNKGNFPGRFSGRQFSNSRSEMNVSTLELGDSALYLCASSLGPTNEKLFFGSGTQLSVL.

The chain is built from TRBV6-1 and TRBJ1-3, with D possibly matching TRBD1 (5 bases). Germline-derived CDR1 and CDR2 are MNHNS and SASEGT. The CDR3 extends over 16 amino acids. V gave up 4 bases and J gave up 3 bases, with 16 bases separating them. The CDR3: CASSGTGTDGGNTIYF. Written as DNA, the CDR3 is TGTGCCAGCAGTGGCACGGGGACGGACGGTGGAAACACCATATATTTT.

The chain uses TRBV7-9 and TRBJ2-5; D gene unclear. Germline V lookup: CDR1 SEHNR, CDR2 FQNEAQ (reference sequence). The length of the CDR3 is 14 residues. Trimming removed 1 base from V and 4 bases from J, with 10 bases in between. For the CDR3, the DNA is TGTGCCAGCAGCTTAGGCAATTCGGGAGAGACCCAGTACTTC. Translating gives CASSLGNSGETQYF. Full variable domain (remainder filled in from reference TRBV7-9 and TRBJ2-5): DTGVSQNPRHKITKRGQNVTFRCDPISEHNRLYWYRQTLGQGPEFLTYFQNEAQLEKSRLLSDRFSAERPKGSFSTLEIQRTEQGDSAMYLCASSLGNSGETQYFGPGTRLLVL.

CDR3 protein: CASSQRTSGSYEQYF. CDR3 sequence (DNA): TGCGCCAGCAGCCAAAGGACTAGCGGGTCCTACGAGCAGTACTTC. The V gene is TRBV4-3, the J gene TRBJ2-7; 11 bases are a match to TRBD2. Germline values: CDR1 LGHNA, CDR2 YSLEER. Trimming took 2 bases from V and 1 from J; bases not matched to a gene: 1. The CDR3 sequence is 15 residues long.

The rearrangement uses TRBV11-2 and TRBJ2-7; 9 bases are shared with TRBD2. Germline loops: CDR1 SGHAT, CDR2 FQNNGV. CDR3 length equals 13 residues. V shed 8 bases and J 4 bases; nucleotides not matched to a gene: 6. Here the CDR3 DNA reads TGTGCCAGCGGCCGGACTAGCGATTACGAGCAGTACTTC. Protein: CASGRTSDYEQYF.

This chain joins TRBV28 and TRBJ2-1; D not certain. V lost 7 bases, J lost 0 bases, and 7 bases lay in between. The CDR3 has 13 amino acids. Germline assignment: CDR1 MDHEN and CDR2 SYDVKM. CDR3 DNA sequence: TGTGCCAGCACGAAAAGCTCCTACAATGAGCAGTTCTTC. Its protein is CASTKSSYNEQFF.

J is TRBJ2-1 and V is TRBV27; D possibly corresponds to TRBD2 (6 bases). This CDR3 contains 17 residues. The germline V gene encodes CDR1 MNHEY and CDR2 SMNVEV (reference sequence). The V and J ends lost 7 bases and 1 base respectively, with 20 bases between them. CDR3 amino acids: CASKGDWRGSSYNEQFF. The CDR3 DNA follows: TGTGCCAGCAAGGGTGATTGGCGGGGTTCGTCCTACAATGAGCAGTTCTTC.

This chain connects TRBV6-1 to TRBJ1-1, with D perhaps TRBD1 (5 bases). Between the trimmed V and J ends, which lost 7 bases and 2 bases, there was a span of 14 bases. The CDR3 is 14 residues long. The germline V gene encodes CDR1 MNHNS and CDR2 SASEGT. In DNA form, the CDR3 reads TGTGCCAGCACCCCCTTGACAGAAAACACTGAAGCTTTCTTT. Its protein product is CASTPLTENTEAFF.

This clone has just one count. The chain combines TRBV6-5 with TRBJ2-5, with 9 bases lining up with TRBD1. The germline gives CDR1 MNHEY, CDR2 SVGAGI. V was clipped by 7 bases and J by 4 bases; unmatched bases: 7. The CDR3 contains 14 residues. The CDR3 DNA reads TGTGCCAGCAAAATCACAGGGGGCAGAGAGACCCAGTACTTC. Translated: CASKITGGRETQYF.

Here the CDR3 reads CATRLTDRTYEQYF. CDR3 in DNA: TGTGCCACCCGATTGACAGACAGAACCTACGAGCAGTACTTC. V is TRBV6-1 and J is TRBJ2-7; TRBD1 might be the D (5 bases). The V end lost 10 bases, the J end lost 2 bases, and 18 bases lay between the germline ends. Germline CDR1 and CDR2: MNHNS and SASEGT. CDR3 size: 14 residues.

The chain couples TRBV7-9 to TRBJ1-3, with a tentative D call TRBD1 (6 bases). The germline V gene has CDR1 SEHNR and CDR2 FQNEAQ (reference sequence). This CDR3 is built from 16 residues. Trimming removed 5 bases from V and 4 bases from J, with 18 bases in between. CDR3 sequence (DNA): TGTGCCAGCAGCACCTCCTCAGGGGTACAGGGAAACACCATATATTTT. It translates to CASSTSSGVQGNTIYF.

This chain connects TRBV18 to TRBJ1-1, with D possibly TRBD1 on 5 matching bases. V lost 3 bases, J lost 1 base, and 12 bases lay in between. This CDR3 region has 15 residues. CDR1 is KGHSH and CDR2 is LQKENI in the germline V gene. The CDR3 DNA follows: TGTGCCAGCTCACCGATCGGACAAGAGAACACTGAAGCTTTCTTT. Residues: CASSPIGQENTEAFF.

J is TRBJ2-6 and V is TRBV7-6; no firm D call. The CDR3 contains 13 residues. The V gene's germline CDR1 is SGHVS and CDR2 FNYEAQ. V was pared by 6 bases and J by 3 bases, with 6 bases between. CDR3 DNA sequence: TGTGCCAGCAGGGCAGTTGGGGCCAACGTCCTGACTTTC. The encoded protein is CASRAVGANVLTF.

This clone was counted only a few times. The V gene is TRBV30, the J gene TRBJ1-1, with D hard to call. The CDR3 is 11 amino acids. Trimming shortened V by 2 bases and J by 10 bases, and 11 bases separated the two germline ends. CDR1 is GTSNPN and CDR2 is SVGIG in the germline V gene (reference sequence). The CDR3 loop is CAWSRPALAFF. In DNA form, the CDR3 reads TGTGCCTGGAGTCGACCCGCCTTAGCTTTCTTT. The whole variable domain, remainder taken from reference TRBV30 and TRBJ1-1, is SQTIHQWPATLVQPVGSPLSLECTVEGTSNPNLYWYRQAAGRGLQLLFYSVGIGQISSEVPQNLSASRPQDRQFILSSKKLLLSDSGFYLCAWSRPALAFFGQGTRLTVV.

The genes are TRBV2 and TRBJ2-1; a weak D match, TRBD2 (5 bases). This CDR3 contains 15 residues. V lost 8 bases to trimming and J lost 0 bases, with 14 bases between them. Germline V CDR1 and CDR2: SNHLY, FYNNEI. The CDR3 reads CASSDEAGSYNEQFF. Written as DNA, the CDR3 is TGTGCCAGCTCGGATGAGGCGGGCTCCTACAATGAGCAGTTCTTC.

In its sample, this clone was seen a few times. The chain joins TRBV19 to TRBJ2-7, with D tentatively TRBD1 (6 bases). V lost 4 bases to trimming and J lost 0 bases, with 13 bases between them. Germline loops: CDR1 LNHDA, CDR2 SQIVND (reference sequence). The length of the CDR3 is 15 residues. CDR3 residues: CASSRDTRSSYEQYF. CDR3 in DNA: TGTGCCAGTAGTAGGGACACGAGGAGCTCCTACGAGCAGTACTTC.

The chain joins TRBV28 to TRBJ2-7; a weak D match, TRBD2 (5 bases). CDR1 MDHEN and CDR2 SYDVKM come from the germline V gene. V was clipped by 3 bases and J by 5 bases, with 11 bases between them. The CDR3 spans 13 residues. CDR3 coding DNA: TGTGCCAGCAGTTTTGGAGGACCGAACGAGCAGTACTTC. It codes for CASSFGGPNEQYF.

The chain links TRBV7-3 to TRBJ2-2; D not resolved. The CDR3 sequence is 13 residues long. CDR1 is SGHTA, CDR2 FQGTGA, per germline. Deletions cut 2 bases from V and 3 bases from J, with 4 bases between. CDR3 DNA sequence: TGTGCCAGCAGCTTAGTGGACACCGGGGAGCTGTTTTTT. This codes for CASSLVDTGELFF.

This chain uses TRBV11-1 with TRBJ2-1, with D possibly TRBD2 on 6 matching bases. Trimming took off 5 bases at V and 2 bases at J, with 25 bases between the two ends. This CDR3 region has 19 residues. Germline-derived CDR1 and CDR2 are SGHAT and FQDESV (reference sequence). CDR3 sequence reads: CASSLGGISASRAYNEQFF. The CDR3 coding sequence is TGTGCCAGCAGCCTAGGAGGGATTAGCGCGAGTCGGGCCTACAATGAGCAGTTCTTC.

The CDR3 region has the DNA TGTGCCAGCAGTTTGTTCAGGGGTAATCAGCCCCAGCATTTT. Its protein product is CASSLFRGNQPQHF. The chain combines TRBV28 with TRBJ1-5, with D tentatively TRBD1 (6 bases). The CDR3 contains 14 residues. Per the germline V gene, CDR1 is MDHEN and CDR2 is SYDVKM. Trimming shortened V by 3 bases and J by 4 bases, and 10 bases separated the two germline ends.

This chain uses TRBV7-3 with TRBJ2-5; possibly TRBD2 for D (5 bases). The CDR3 contains 15 residues. Germline CDR1 reads SGHTA; CDR2 reads FQGTGA. V dropped 1 base and J dropped 5 bases, with 14 bases sitting between them. CDR3 nucleotide sequence: TGTGCCAGCAGCTTAAATCCGGGATCGGGCGAGACCCAGTACTTC. It is translated as CASSLNPGSGETQYF. The full variable domain, in which reference TRBV7-3 and TRBJ2-5 provide the parts outside the CDR3, is GAGVSQTPSNKVTEKGKYVELRCDPISGHTALYWYRQSLGQGPEFLIYFQGTGAADDSGLPNDRFFAVRPEGSVSTLKIQRTERGDSAVYLCASSLNPGSGETQYFGPGTRLLVL.

CDR3 loop: CASSPPGQPYEQYF. The CDR3 nucleotides read TGTGCCAGCAGCCCCCCGGGACAACCCTACGAGCAGTACTTC. The rearrangement uses TRBV7-8 and TRBJ2-7, with D maybe TRBD1 (6 bases). Germline V gene data show CDR1 as SGHVS and CDR2 as FQNEAQ. Trimming left V 5 bases short and J 2 bases short, with 13 bases between. This CDR3 has 14 residues.

This rearrangement joins TRBV5-1 to TRBJ1-3; no firm D call. This CDR3 contains 16 residues. From germline, CDR1 is SGHRS and CDR2 YFSETQ. V gave up 3 bases and J gave up 2 bases, with 15 bases separating them. The CDR3 sequence is CASSYEGSNTGNTIYF. The CDR3 nucleotides read TGCGCCAGCAGCTACGAGGGATCGAACACTGGAAACACCATATATTTT.

This clone was recorded many times. The gene calls are TRBV15 and TRBJ2-5; D remains ambiguous. V was shortened by 0 bases and J by 0 bases, with 17 bases between the two germline ends. The V gene's germline CDR1 is LNHNV and CDR2 YYDKDF (reference sequence). The CDR3 spans 18 residues. The CDR3 DNA follows: TGTGCCACCAGCAGAGATAAGAGCTCCTATACGTACCAAGAGACCCAGTACTTC. This codes for CATSRDKSSYTYQETQYF.

The chain joins TRBV20-1 to TRBJ1-1; D is unresolved. The CDR3 covers 11 residues. Germline CDR1 DFQATT, CDR2 SNEGSKA (reference sequence). CDR3: CKGWLNTEAFF. The CDR3 bases are TGCAAAGGGTGGCTGAACACTGAAGCTTTCTTT.